This note documents a single T cell receptor (beta chain) sequence. The data were taken from a study of blood T cell repertoires in COVID-19. Study background: Samples representing acute and convalescent COVID-19 were sourced from the United States, Italy and Spain. The analysed material was cDNA or gDNA that came from T cells, B-cell-depleted T cells, or PBMCs.

The authors' processing: Amplification of reference gene primers provided the estimated nucleated cell counts. Produced via immunoSEQ multiplex PCR; TCRdb's table is partial and in-frame only. D and trimming come from the DNA, and the V and J calls and clone size come from that table. The table has just over 150,000 clones, just under 85% seen once. CDR1 KGHSH and CDR2 LQKENI come from the germline V gene. V gave up 3 bases and J gave up 3 bases; unmatched junction bases: 7. The CDR3 loop spans 15 amino acids. The chain has TRBV18 and TRBJ1-1, with 7 nucleotides matching TRBD1. The clonotype comes from a woman of 80 years or more with acute or convalescent COVID-19. Input material: peripheral blood. The CDR3 nucleotides read TGTGCCAGCTCACCTATTGAGGGGGCTGACACTGAAGCTTTCTTT. This translates into CASSPIEGADTEAFF. Full variable domain (missing parts from reference TRBV18 and TRBJ1-1): NAGVMQNPRHLVRRRGQEARLRCSPMKGHSHVYWYRQLPEEGLKFMVYLQKENIIDESGMPKERFSAEFPKEGPSILRIQQVVRGDSAAYFCASSPIEGADTEAFFGQGTRLTVV.